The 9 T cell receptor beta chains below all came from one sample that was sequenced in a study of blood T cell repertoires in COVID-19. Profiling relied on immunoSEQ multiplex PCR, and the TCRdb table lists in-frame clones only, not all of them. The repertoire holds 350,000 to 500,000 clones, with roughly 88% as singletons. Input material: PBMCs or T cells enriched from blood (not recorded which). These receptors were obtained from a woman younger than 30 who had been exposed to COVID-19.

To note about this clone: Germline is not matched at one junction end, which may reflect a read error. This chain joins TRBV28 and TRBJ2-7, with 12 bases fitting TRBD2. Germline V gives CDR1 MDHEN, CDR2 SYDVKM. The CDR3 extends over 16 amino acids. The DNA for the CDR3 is TGTGCCAGCAGACCTAGCGGGAGGGCCCACCAATACGAGCAGTACTTT. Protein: CASRPSGRAHQYEQYF.

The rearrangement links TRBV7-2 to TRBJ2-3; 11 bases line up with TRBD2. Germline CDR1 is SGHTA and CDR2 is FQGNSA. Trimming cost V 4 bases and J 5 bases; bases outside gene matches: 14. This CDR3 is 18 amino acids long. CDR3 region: CASSSRLAGSPGGDTQYF. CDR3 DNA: TGTGCCAGCAGCTCTCGACTAGCGGGGAGCCCAGGGGGAGATACGCAGTATTTT.

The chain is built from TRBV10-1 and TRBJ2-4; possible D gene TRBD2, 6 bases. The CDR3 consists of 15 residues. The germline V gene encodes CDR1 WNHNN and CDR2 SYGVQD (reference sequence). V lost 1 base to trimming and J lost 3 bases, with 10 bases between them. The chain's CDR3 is CASSEFSGCKNIQYF. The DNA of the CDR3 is TGCGCCAGCAGTGAGTTTAGCGGATGCAAAAACATTCAGTACTTC.

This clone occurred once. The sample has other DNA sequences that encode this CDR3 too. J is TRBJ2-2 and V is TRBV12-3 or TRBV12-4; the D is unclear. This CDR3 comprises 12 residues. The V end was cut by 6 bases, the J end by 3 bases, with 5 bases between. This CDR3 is CASRRDTGELFF. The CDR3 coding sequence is TGTGCCAGCAGGCGAGACACCGGGGAGCTGTTTTTT.

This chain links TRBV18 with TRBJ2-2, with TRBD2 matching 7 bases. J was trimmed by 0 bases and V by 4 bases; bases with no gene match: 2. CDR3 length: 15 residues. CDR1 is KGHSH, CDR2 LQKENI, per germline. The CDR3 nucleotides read TGTGCCAGCTCACATAGCGGGCCGAACACCGGGGAGCTGTTTTTT. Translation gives CASSHSGPNTGELFF.

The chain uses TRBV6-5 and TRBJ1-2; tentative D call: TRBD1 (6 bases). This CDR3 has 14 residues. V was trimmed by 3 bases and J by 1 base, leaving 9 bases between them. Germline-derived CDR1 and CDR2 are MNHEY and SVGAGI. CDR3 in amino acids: CASSYGQLNYGYTF. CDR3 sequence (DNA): TGTGCCAGCAGTTATGGACAGCTTAACTATGGCTACACCTTC.

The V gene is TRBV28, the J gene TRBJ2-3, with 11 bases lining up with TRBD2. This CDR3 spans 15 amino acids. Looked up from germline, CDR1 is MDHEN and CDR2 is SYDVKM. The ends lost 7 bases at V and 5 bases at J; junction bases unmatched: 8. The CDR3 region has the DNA TGTGCCAGCACCGTAGCGGGGGGGCAGGTAGATACGCAGTATTTT. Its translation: CASTVAGGQVDTQYF.

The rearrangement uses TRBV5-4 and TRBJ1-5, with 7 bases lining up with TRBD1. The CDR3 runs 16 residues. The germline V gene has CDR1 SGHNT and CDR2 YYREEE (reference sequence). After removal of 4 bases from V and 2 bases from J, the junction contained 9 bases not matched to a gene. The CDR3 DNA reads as TGTGCCAGCAGCCGACAGGGCATCAACGGCAATCAGCCCCAGCATTTT. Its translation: CASSRQGINGNQPQHF.

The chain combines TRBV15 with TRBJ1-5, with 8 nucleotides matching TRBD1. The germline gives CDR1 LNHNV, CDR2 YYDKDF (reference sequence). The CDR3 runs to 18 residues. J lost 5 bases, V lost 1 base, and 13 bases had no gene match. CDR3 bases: TGTGCCACCAGCAGAGGGTCACCGGGACAGGATCAGGATCAGCCCCAGCATTTT. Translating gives CATSRGSPGQDQDQPQHF.